This TCR beta chain was captured in a study of cytomegalovirus exposure and HLA in healthy donors. The CDR3 runs to 16 residues. In germline, CDR1 is SGHVS, CDR2 FQNEAQ. V was trimmed by 1 base and J by 6 bases, leaving 16 bases between them. A multiplex PCR was run with 60 Vbeta primers and 13 Jbeta primers. Sequenced by immunoSEQ multiplex PCR; TCRdb stores in-frame clones only, minus some. The sample has about 83,000 clones, about 78% seen once; the top ten hold less than 6.5%. The TCR was taken from a man aged 18 to 29 in good health and CMV-seropositive. The chain couples TRBV7-8 to TRBJ2-1; TRBD2 might be the D (7 bases). Sequenced input: PBMCs. CDR3 protein: CASSLGGGVRGNEQFF. DNA for the CDR3: TGTGCCAGCAGCTTAGGAGGGGGGGTCCGGGGCAATGAGCAGTTCTTC.